The 26 T cell receptor beta chains given below trace back to one sample, sequenced in a study of cytomegalovirus exposure and HLA in healthy donors. The PCR used 60 Vbeta and 13 Jbeta primers. Libraries were prepared by immunoSEQ multiplex PCR; TCRdb keeps only in-frame clonotypes and omits some of them. Of around 190,000 clones in the sample, around 77% were seen once. Sequenced material: PBMCs. These receptors came from a young man in good health and CMV-seronegative.

V usage is TRBV5-1 and J usage is TRBJ2-5; perhaps TRBD1 as D (5 bases). The CDR3 has 15 residues. V lost 5 bases and J 2 bases, leaving 16 bases between the germline ends. Germline V gene lookup returns CDR1 SGHRS and CDR2 YFSETQ. CDR3 DNA sequence: TGCGCCAGCAGTACACTGGGGCAGGGACAAGAGACCCAGTACTTC. Amino acid sequence: CASSTLGQGQETQYF.

J is TRBJ2-1 and V is TRBV18, with D perhaps TRBD1 (6 bases). Trimming pared 2 bases from V and 8 bases from J, leaving 16 bases between. The germline V gene has CDR1 KGHSH and CDR2 LQKENI. The CDR3 extends over 15 amino acids. The CDR3 loop reads CASSPLADRPDEQFF. CDR3 DNA sequence: TGTGCCAGCTCACCATTGGCCGACAGGCCAGATGAGCAGTTCTTC.

The chain joins TRBV5-1 to TRBJ2-1; a weak D match, TRBD1 (6 bases). The CDR3 totals 14 residues. Looked up from germline, CDR1 is SGHRS and CDR2 is YFSETQ. The germline V and J ends were trimmed by 2 bases and 7 bases, with 13 bases remaining between them. The CDR3 reads CASSLEGQYNEQFF. DNA for the CDR3: TGCGCCAGCAGCTTAGAGGGACAATATAATGAGCAGTTCTTC.

This chain joins TRBV4-2 and TRBJ2-1, with 10 nucleotides matching TRBD2. In germline, CDR1 is LGHNA, CDR2 YNFKEQ. This CDR3 has 16 amino acids. The V segment lost 0 bases and the J segment 6 bases; nucleotides outside the gene matches: 5. CDR3 in DNA: TGTGCCAGCAGCCAAGATCCTAGCGGGAGCCTCAATGAGCAGTTCTTC. Amino acids: CASSQDPSGSLNEQFF.

The rearrangement uses TRBV7-9 and TRBJ2-1; 10 bases agree with TRBD2. Germline V gene data show CDR1 as SEHNR and CDR2 as FQNEAQ (reference sequence). The V and J ends lost 5 bases and 6 bases, in that order; junction bases with no gene match: 16. The CDR3 is 18 residues long. DNA of the CDR3: TGTGCCAGCAGCCGTACTCCCGGGACTAGCGTCGGTCGCAATGAGCAGTTCTTC. Encoded protein: CASSRTPGTSVGRNEQFF.

This clone turned up a few times. The chain uses TRBV28 and TRBJ1-5; TRBD1 might be the D (6 bases). Trimming took off 6 bases at V and 0 bases at J, with 6 bases between the two ends. The CDR3 spans 13 residues. Germline CDR1 and CDR2: MDHEN and SYDVKM. The CDR3 DNA sequence: TGTGCCAGCAGGGACAGTAGCAATCAGCCCCAGCATTTT. Its translation: CASRDSSNQPQHF.

V gene TRBV5-4 combines with J gene TRBJ1-2, with 10 bases lining up with TRBD1. Per the germline V gene, CDR1 is SGHNT and CDR2 is YYREEE (reference sequence). There are 15 residues in the CDR3. V lost 4 bases, J lost 3 bases, and 6 bases stayed unmatched. CDR3 in DNA: TGTGCCAGCAGCCCCCGGGGACAGGGGCACTATGGCTACACCTTC. This sequence encodes CASSPRGQGHYGYTF. Full variable domain (rest looked up from reference TRBV5-4 and TRBJ1-2): ETGVTQSPTHLIKTRGQQVTLRCSSQSGHNTVSWYQQALGQGPQFIFQYYREEENGRGNFPPRFSGLQFPNYSSELNVNALELDDSALYLCASSPRGQGHYGYTFGSGTRLTVV.

The gene calls are TRBV19 and TRBJ1-4; the D gene is possibly TRBD1 (5 bases). Germline V CDR1 and CDR2: LNHDA, SQIVND (reference sequence). This CDR3 contains 16 residues. The V end was cut by 4 bases, the J end by 8 bases, with 20 bases between. The CDR3 region is CASSTQPGGAREKLFF. The CDR3 nucleotides are TGTGCCAGTAGTACTCAACCCGGAGGGGCGAGGGAAAAACTGTTTTTT.

The chain uses TRBV10-3 and TRBJ2-2, with D perhaps TRBD2 (6 bases). Deletions cut 6 bases from V and 7 bases from J, with 9 bases between. This CDR3 is 12 amino acids long. Germline V lookup: CDR1 ENHRY, CDR2 SYGVKD. The CDR3 DNA reads TGTGCCATCAGGACCGGGGGCGGGGAGCTGTTTTTT. Translating it yields CAIRTGGGELFF.

The chain is built from TRBV4-1 and TRBJ2-7; TRBD1 agrees at 7 bases. The junction had 10 bases not matched to a gene; V was cut back by 3 bases and J by 2 bases. The CDR3 runs to 16 residues. Germline CDR1 MGHRA, CDR2 YSYEKL. CDR3 sequence: CASSHWMTGSPYEQYF. CDR3 bases: TGCGCCAGCAGCCATTGGATGACAGGGTCGCCCTACGAGCAGTACTTC.

The chain combines TRBV6-1 with TRBJ1-5, with D uncertain. The CDR3 totals 13 residues. Germline loops: CDR1 MNHNS, CDR2 SASEGT. The V gene lost 1 base and the J gene lost 5 bases, with 6 bases spanning the gap. CDR3 coding DNA: TGTGCCAGCAGTGAAGGGGCGCATCAGCCCCAGCATTTT. As protein: CASSEGAHQPQHF.

This sequence joins TRBV5-1 and TRBJ2-3; D possibly corresponds to TRBD2 (6 bases). Germline V lookup: CDR1 SGHRS, CDR2 YFSETQ. Trimming pared 4 bases from V and 0 bases from J, leaving 18 bases between. The CDR3 runs 17 residues. This CDR3 is CASSVGTGTVSTDTQYF. CDR3 nucleotides: TGCGCCAGCAGCGTTGGGACCGGGACTGTCAGCACAGATACGCAGTATTTT. Full variable domain (missing parts from reference TRBV5-1 and TRBJ2-3): KAGVTQTPRYLIKTRGQQVTLSCSPISGHRSVSWYQQTPGQGLQFLFEYFSETQRNKGNFPGRFSGRQFSNSRSEMNVSTLELGDSALYLCASSVGTGTVSTDTQYFGPGTRLTVL.

The chain is built from TRBV5-1 and TRBJ2-3; TRBD2 matches 15 bases. J was trimmed by 2 bases and V by 4 bases; bases with no gene match: 5. Germline CDR1 reads SGHRS; CDR2 reads YFSETQ. This CDR3 comprises 17 residues. The CDR3 region is CASSNGLAGGVTDTQYF. CDR3 DNA sequence: TGCGCCAGCAGCAACGGACTAGCGGGAGGGGTCACAGATACGCAGTATTTT.

The chain combines TRBV7-9 with TRBJ2-3, with D hard to call. Germline V lookup: CDR1 SEHNR, CDR2 FQNEAQ (reference sequence). V was pared by 5 bases and J by 0 bases, with 18 bases between. The CDR3 has 17 amino acids. The CDR3 region is CASSRTVGRQSTDTQYF. The CDR3 DNA reads TGTGCCAGCAGCCGCACCGTCGGCAGGCAGAGCACAGATACGCAGTATTTT.

In its sample, this clone was seen many times. The gene calls are TRBV2 and TRBJ1-1, with D possibly TRBD1 on 5 matching bases. Trimming left V 11 bases short and J 0 bases short, with 13 bases between. In germline, CDR1 is SNHLY, CDR2 FYNNEI. This CDR3 region has 13 residues. The CDR3 DNA is TGTGCCGGTACCCAGGGCTTGAACACTGAAGCTTTCTTT. Translated: CAGTQGLNTEAFF. The full variable domain, completed using reference TRBV2 and TRBJ1-1, is EPEVTQTPSHQVTQMGQEVILRCVPISNHLYFYWYRQILGQKVEFLVSFYNNEISEKSEIFDDQFSVERPDGSNFTLKIRSTKLEDSAMYFCAGTQGLNTEAFFGQGTRLTVV.

CDR3: CSAKTSGSYEQYF. The CDR3 nucleotides read TGCAGCGCTAAGACTAGCGGATCCTACGAGCAGTACTTC. The V gene is TRBV29-1, the J gene TRBJ2-7; 9 bases map to TRBD2. V dropped 7 bases and J dropped 1; count of bases not matched to a gene: 5. Germline loops: CDR1 SQVTM, CDR2 ANQGSEA. The CDR3 spans 13 residues.

The chain has TRBV15 and TRBJ2-7; the match to TRBD1 covers 7 bases. Germline V gives CDR1 LNHNV, CDR2 YYDKDF (reference sequence). Losses at the gene ends were 1 base for V and 2 bases for J; bases not matched to a gene: 5. The CDR3 contains 15 residues. DNA of the CDR3: TGTGCCACCAGCAGAGTCGTAGGGGGCACCTACGAGCAGTACTTC. This codes for CATSRVVGGTYEQYF.

The rearrangement joins TRBV25-1 to TRBJ1-4; 7 bases are shared with TRBD1. J was trimmed by 7 bases and V by 3 bases; bases with no gene match: 11. Germline lookup yields CDR1 MGHDK and CDR2 SYGVNS. The CDR3 consists of 16 residues. The CDR3 loop is CASSDPTGRNIEKLFF. CDR3 DNA sequence: TGTGCCAGCAGTGACCCGACAGGGAGGAACATTGAAAAACTGTTTTTT.

This chain uses TRBV5-6 with TRBJ2-1; TRBD1 is a possible D gene (6 bases). The CDR3 sequence is 12 residues long. The germline V and J ends were trimmed by 0 bases and 10 bases, with 8 bases remaining between them. The germline V gene has CDR1 SGHDT and CDR2 YYEEEE. As DNA, the CDR3 is TGTGCCAGCAGCTTGGGGGGGCTAGAGCAGTTCTTC. Protein sequence: CASSLGGLEQFF.

The chain links TRBV9 to TRBJ1-1, with 7 positions matching TRBD1. The CDR3 has 16 residues. The V gene's germline CDR1 is SGDLS and CDR2 YYNGEE. The J segment lost 2 bases and the V segment lost 1 base, leaving 8 bases of the junction unmatched. This CDR3 is CASSVYSGTDNTEAFF. CDR3 coding DNA: TGTGCCAGCAGCGTATACTCCGGGACAGATAACACTGAAGCTTTCTTT.

The chain is built from TRBV29-1 and TRBJ2-1, with D perhaps matching TRBD2 (6 bases). Trimming left V 7 bases short and J 15 bases short, with 25 bases between. CDR1 and CDR2 (germline): SQVTM, ANQGSEA. This CDR3 has 13 amino acids. CDR3 nucleotides: TGCAGCGCCGCGCGGGAAGAGAGTAGCCCCCGGTTCTTC. Encoded protein: CSAAREESSPRFF.

This sequence joins TRBV6-1 and TRBJ2-7; D is possibly TRBD1 (5 bases). CDR1 is MNHNS, CDR2 SASEGT, per germline. V shed 6 bases and J shed 4 bases, with 13 bases lying between them. The CDR3 covers 13 residues. As DNA, the CDR3 is TGTGCCAGCAGGCCCCAGGGCTCATACGAGCAGTACTTC. It codes for CASRPQGSYEQYF.

The J gene is TRBJ2-7, the V gene TRBV28; 8 positions agree with TRBD1. This CDR3 has 16 amino acids. The trim removed 6 bases at V and 6 bases at J, leaving 16 bases unmatched. In germline, CDR1 is MDHEN, CDR2 SYDVKM. As DNA, the CDR3 is TGTGCCAGCAGCCCTACGGTGGGTCAGGGGGCAGGCGAGCAGTACTTC. Protein: CASSPTVGQGAGEQYF.

The V call is TRBV11-3, the J call TRBJ2-1, with 11 bases matching TRBD2. The V and J ends lost 4 bases and 5 bases, in that order; junction bases with no gene match: 7. The germline V gene encodes CDR1 SGHNT and CDR2 YENEEA. The CDR3 has 16 amino acids. The CDR3 here is CASSYRLAGIDNEQFF. The CDR3 DNA reads TGTGCCAGCAGCTACCGACTAGCGGGAATCGACAATGAGCAGTTCTTC.

V is TRBV7-2 and J is TRBJ2-3; 9 bases are a match to TRBD2. Germline CDR1 is SGHTA and CDR2 is FQGNSA. This CDR3 region has 16 residues. Unmatched junction bases numbered 6, after V lost 5 bases and J lost 0 bases. In nucleotides, the CDR3 is TGTGCCAGCAGCCGAGTTAGCGGGGGTAGCACAGATACGCAGTATTTT. This gives the protein CASSRVSGGSTDTQYF. Variable domain in full (rest from reference TRBV7-2 and TRBJ2-3): GAGVSQSPSNKVTEKGKDVELRCDPISGHTALYWYRQSLGQGLEFLIYFQGNSAPDKSGLPSDRFSAERTGGSVSTLTIQRTQQEDSAVYLCASSRVSGGSTDTQYFGPGTRLTVL.

The chain combines TRBV6-5 with TRBJ1-3; D remains unclear. The CDR3 extends over 14 amino acids. With 7 bases removed from V and 0 bases from J, the gap between germline ends came to 10 bases. Germline assignment: CDR1 MNHEY and CDR2 SVGAGI. The CDR3 here is CASTSPSSGNTIYF. The CDR3, as DNA: TGTGCCAGCACCTCTCCGAGCTCTGGAAACACCATATATTTT.